This T cell receptor beta chain derives from a study of identical twins. This clonotype was picked up many times. Its antigen is not known. The germline CDR1 and CDR2 sequences are DFQATT and SNEGSKA (reference sequence). This CDR3 region has 17 residues. J was trimmed by 5 bases and V by 1 base; bases with no gene match: 9. Whole-study findings and limits: Abundant beta clonotypes from cord blood had fewer insertions, unlike memory repertoires, which showed none. In drawing conclusions, the study used cross-sectional statistical analysis and did not follow the same donors.

Template switching supplied a universal primer site; unique molecular identifiers were carried on the cDNA. TCRdb called the 5' RACE reads again in MiXCR, with one record for every CDR3 protein. Here the sample spans a few hundred thousand distinct CDR3 sequences, roughly a tenth being singletons. Input material: memory T cells sorted from blood. The TCR comes from a man aged 50-59 years in good health. This sequence joins TRBV20-1 and TRBJ1-6; TRBD1 matches 9 bases. CDR3 nucleotides: TGCAGTGCTAGAGTCTCGGACAGGGGAAGTAATAATTCACCCCTCCACTTT. It is translated as CSARVSDRGSNNSPLHF.